The rows below give T cell receptor beta chains drawn from one sample of a study of beta chain features in type 1 diabetes. This table comes from immunoSEQ multiplex PCR, and its TCRdb copy is limited to in-frame clones, with some not included. The top ten hold more than 0.095% of the sample, which has over 600,000 clones, 9.5% to 15% seen once. Sequenced: naive CD4+ T cells from blood. Receptors originate from a man aged 30 to 39 with type 1 diabetes. CDR3s include the opening cysteine and the closing phenylalanine or tryptophan. D genes are given only for firm matches. The size of a clone is reported for some rows only, either as once, few or many, or as a class for expanded clones.

TRBJ2-7	.	TRBV29-1	.	TGCAGCGTTGGCCGGCCACTTACCGACGAGCAGTACTTC	CSVGRPLTDEQYF
TRBJ2-2	.	TRBV9	few	TGTGCCAGCAGCGCAAACCTCTCCCCCCCCACCGGGGAGCTGTTTTTT	CASSANLSPPTGELFF
TRBJ1-2	.	TRBV4-3	.	TGCGCCAGCAGCCAAGAGTTAAGGACAGATGGCTACACCTTC	CASSQELRTDGYTF
TRBJ2-1	.	TRBV29-1	few	TGCAGCGTTGAAGGCAAAGGATTCGGGAATGAGCAGTTCTTC	CSVEGKGFGNEQFF
TRBJ1-6	.	TRBV5-1	.	TGCGCCAGCAGCTTGGAACAGAATTCACCCCTCCACTTT	CASSLEQNSPLHF
TRBJ2-1	TRBD2	TRBV6-5	.	TGTGCCAGCAGGCGCGGGGGAAGAGGTTTTCCTGAGCAGTTCTTC	CASRRGGRGFPEQFF
TRBJ2-2	.	TRBV25-1	.	TGTGCCAGCATGAGAGGGGGGACCGGGGAGCTGTTTTTT	CASMRGGTGELFF
TRBJ2-3	.	TRBV5-1	.	TGCGCCAGCAGCTTAAGGGACTCTAGCACAGATACGCAGTATTTT	CASSLRDSSTDTQYF
TRBJ2-7	.	TRBV27	few	TGTGCCAGCAGTTTTGCGGGGCACTACGAGCAGTACTTC	CASSFAGHYEQYF
TRBJ2-1	.	TRBV9	.	TGTGCCAGCAGCGTAGTTATTGGGGCAGGGGACAATGAGCAGTTCTTC	CASSVVIGAGDNEQFF
TRBJ2-2	.	TRBV18	few	TGTGCCAGCTCACCACCTGGCCAGGGACGCACCGGGGAGCTGTTTTTT	CASSPPGQGRTGELFF
TRBJ2-5	TRBD2	TRBV18	.	TGTGCCAGCTCACCCATAAAGCGGGGGAACCAAGAGACCCAGTACTTC	CASSPIKRGNQETQYF
TRBJ1-6	TRBD1	TRBV7-2	.	TGTGCCAGCAGCTTAGGGACAGGGCACTCACCCCTCCACTTT	CASSLGTGHSPLHF
TRBJ2-3	.	TRBV10-2	few	TGCGCCAGCAGTGAGTCGGCGGGGACCTACACAGATACGCAGTATTTT	CASSESAGTYTDTQYF
TRBJ1-2	TRBD1	TRBV4-3	.	TGCGCCAGCAGCCAACTGCCAACGGGACAGCCTCATGGCTACACCTTC	CASSQLPTGQPHGYTF
TRBJ2-3	.	TRBV14	few	TGTGCCAGCAGCCAAGTAAGGAAATCTAGCACAGATACGCAGTATTTT	CASSQVRKSSTDTQYF
TRBJ1-1	.	TRBV7-2	.	TGTGCCAGCAGCCCAAAACAGATTCCTGTTGAAGCTTTCTTT	CASSPKQIPVEAFF
TRBJ1-3	.	TRBV6-5	.	TGTGCCAGCCATTCTGGCACCGGAAACACCATATATTTT	CASHSGTGNTIYF
TRBJ2-4	.	TRBV27	few	TGTGCCAGCAGTTCCATCCTGGGCTTCAAAAACATTCAGTACTTC	CASSSILGFKNIQYF
TRBJ2-7	.	TRBV25-1	few	TGTGCCAGCAGTGAATATCCCTACGAGCAGTACTTC	CASSEYPYEQYF
TRBJ2-1	.	TRBV30	.	TGTGCCTGGAGTTCTAGCTCCTACAATGAGCAGTTCTTC	CAWSSSSYNEQFF
TRBJ1-3	.	TRBV30	few	TGTGCCTGGATGGGGGGTTACTCTGGAAACACCATATATTTT	CAWMGGYSGNTIYF
TRBJ2-7	TRBD1	TRBV7-2	few	TGTGCCAGCAGCTTAGCGGGGACAGGGTCCCACGAGCAGTACTTC	CASSLAGTGSHEQYF
TRBJ1-4	.	TRBV7-6	few	TGTGCCAGCAGCTTAGGGCAGGGACCCGAAAAACTGTTTTTT	CASSLGQGPEKLFF
TRBJ1-1	.	TRBV12-5	.	TGTGCTAGTGGTTTGGAACAAACGTTGGAGGCTTTCTTT	CASGLEQTLEAFF
TRBJ2-3	TRBD2	TRBV11-2	few	TGTGCCAGCAGACTAGCGGGGGGGGCCTTTTTT	CASRLAGGAFF
TRBJ2-7	.	TRBV28	.	TGTGCCAGCAGTTTACACACACCCTACGAGCAGTACTTC	CASSLHTPYEQYF
TRBJ2-5	.	TRBV5-4	.	TGTGCCAGCAGCTTGTCCGGGACCCAAGAGACCCAGTACTTC	CASSLSGTQETQYF
TRBJ2-1	TRBD1	TRBV5-1	.	TGCGCCAGCAGCCCGGGACAGGGGACATACAATGAGCAGTTCTTC	CASSPGQGTYNEQFF
TRBJ1-1	TRBD1	TRBV6-5	few	TGTGCCAGCAGTTTCACAGGGGGCGGCACTGAAGCTTTCTTT	CASSFTGGGTEAFF
TRBJ1-1	.	TRBV7-2	few	TGTGCCAGCAGCTTTGACACTGAAGCTTTCTTT	CASSFDTEAFF
TRBJ2-7	.	TRBV18	.	TGTGCCAGCTCACCACCAGTAAGCCACGAGCAGTACTTC	CASSPPVSHEQYF
TRBJ2-2	.	TRBV7-2	.	TGTGCCAGCAGCTTTAATCAAGGGGCCGGGGAGCTGTTTTTT	CASSFNQGAGELFF
TRBJ1-4	TRBD1	TRBV10-3	few	TGTGCCATTTCCCGGGCAGGGGGCGGAAATGAAAAACTGTTTTTT	CAISRAGGGNEKLFF
TRBJ1-5	.	TRBV19	.	TGTGCCAGTAGTATGGGCGGGGCACAGCCCCAGCATTTT	CASSMGGAQPQHF
TRBJ1-2	.	TRBV5-6	few	TGTGCCAGCAGCCTCCAAATTTCTCGCTTAGCTAACTATGGCTACACCTTC	CASSLQISRLANYGYTF
TRBJ2-3	.	TRBV6-5	.	TGTGCCAGCAGGCCGGGACTGGCCACAGATACGCAGTATTTT	CASRPGLATDTQYF
TRBJ2-3	.	TRBV25-1	.	TGTGCCAGCGGAGTAGGGGCCTACACAGATACGCAGTATTTT	CASGVGAYTDTQYF
TRBJ2-1	TRBD1	TRBV29-1	.	TGCAGCGTTGGGCCAGGACAGGGGAGCAATGAGCAGTTCTTC	CSVGPGQGSNEQFF
TRBJ2-5	.	TRBV29-1	.	TGCAGCGTTGTACCTAGCGGGACAGGGGTCGGAGAGACCCAGTACTTC	CSVVPSGTGVGETQYF
TRBJ1-3	.	TRBV28	.	TGTGCCAGCAGTACCCCCCTGGGGGGCTCTGGAAACACCATATATTTT	CASSTPLGGSGNTIYF
TRBJ1-5	TRBD1	TRBV28	.	TGTGCCAGCAGTTTAGTGACAGGGGATCAGCCCCAGCATTTT	CASSLVTGDQPQHF
TRBJ2-3	.	TRBV10-3	few	TGTGCCATCAGTGAGGGCCCAGATACGCAGTATTTT	CAISEGPDTQYF
TRBJ2-5	.	TRBV6-6	.	TGTGCCAGCAGCCCCGACGAGACCCAGTACTTC	CASSPDETQYF
TRBJ2-3	.	TRBV7-2	few	TGTGCCAGCAGCTTAGCCCGGTATACAGATACGCAGTATTTT	CASSLARYTDTQYF
TRBJ2-5	.	TRBV9	.	TGTGCCAGCAGCGGCCGTGAGCGGAGCCAAGAGACCCAGTACTTC	CASSGRERSQETQYF
TRBJ1-2	.	TRBV28	few	TGTGCCAGCAGTTTTTCGGGGGGAGGCTACACCTTC	CASSFSGGGYTF
TRBJ2-2	TRBD1	TRBV29-1	.	TGCAGCGTCGGGGACAGGGTTAACACCGGGGAGCTGTTTTTT	CSVGDRVNTGELFF
TRBJ1-2	.	TRBV11-3	few	TGTGCCAGCAGCTCTCAGGGTGCCGGCTACACCTTC	CASSSQGAGYTF
TRBJ2-3	.	TRBV7-9	.	TGTGCCAGCAGCTTATCCGGGGATACGCAGTATTTT	CASSLSGDTQYF
TRBJ2-7	.	TRBV7-8	few	TGTGCCAGCAGCCCCAGGGCCGGCTCCGAGCAGTACTTC	CASSPRAGSEQYF
TRBJ2-5	.	TRBV4-1	.	TGCGCCAGCAGCCAAGATCAGGGAACAGGGTGGGAGACCCAGTACTTC	CASSQDQGTGWETQYF
TRBJ2-1	.	TRBV6-5	few	TGTGCCAGCAGTTCCTCCTCGTTCGGGGGAGGTTTGCTCTTC	CASSSSSFGGGLLF
TRBJ2-3	TRBD1	TRBV7-6	.	TGTGCCAGCAGCTTAGAGTTGGGACAGGGGACAGATACGCAGTATTTT	CASSLELGQGTDTQYF
TRBJ2-7	.	TRBV19	.	TGTGCCAGTAGTATCCTCGCAAGCTACGAGCAGTACTTC	CASSILASYEQYF